This T cell receptor beta chain is drawn from a study of PD-1 blockade in classical Hodgkin lymphoma. Autologous stem cell transplantation was followed by relapse in every patient, and brentuximab vedotin exposure varied. Libraries were prepared by immunoSEQ multiplex PCR; TCRdb keeps only in-frame clonotypes and omits some of them. The sample lists about 150,000 clones, nearly 80% occurring once. Trimming took off 4 bases at V and 0 bases at J, with 14 bases between the two ends. CDR3 length: 16 residues. CDR1 and CDR2 (germline): SGHNT, YYREEE (reference sequence). The TCR originated in a human donor with classical Hodgkin lymphoma. Material: peripheral blood mononuclear cells (PBMCs), obtained before the second cycle of nivolumab. J is TRBJ2-4 and V is TRBV5-4, with D perhaps TRBD1 or TRBD2 (5 bases each). In nucleotides, the CDR3 is TGTGCCAGCAGCCTCCCCACCGGGACAGCCAAAAACATTCAGTACTTC. Encoded protein: CASSLPTGTAKNIQYF.